This TCR beta chain derives from a study of response to subunit inactivated influenza vaccine. This clonotype has only a few counts. Its cognate antigen is unknown. Broader study findings: The authors put forward the suggestion that each seasonal influenza vaccination may bring in only a limited number of new T cells.

V was cut by 5 bases and J by 2 bases, with 9 bases left in between. The CDR3 runs 13 residues. TCRdb redid the calling of the RT-PCR reads with MiXCR, one entry per CDR3 protein. The table has around 850,000 distinct CDR3 sequences, 18% seen once; the top ten hold around 9.9%. V is TRBV12-3 or TRBV12-4 and J is TRBJ1-2; tentatively, D is TRBD1 (6 bases). The sequenced sample was PBMCs from blood, obtained roughly 5 days after vaccination. The sequence was collected from a man in his forties or fifties who received an inactivated influenza vaccine. CDR3 coding DNA: TGTGCCAGCAGTACCGGACAGAACTATGGCTACACCTTC. This encodes CASSTGQNYGYTF.